This T cell receptor beta chain emerged from a study of T-cell memory formation after mild COVID-19 (dated by TCRdb to the early 2020s). For context, the study as a whole: TCR sequence clusters from the two donors were largely donor specific. Two young, previously healthy adult volunteers made up the cohort, one male and one female. In a couple of donors, T-cell clones that expanded and contracted after mild COVID-19 were tracked by sequencing TCRalpha and TCRbeta repertoires over time.

Ficoll-Paque density gradient centrifugation was the method used to isolate PBMCs. Beyond this particular receptor, the publication reports: From day 15 to 85, contracting clones showed balanced CD4/CD8 phenotypes, whereas a second wave of clones that expanded from day 15 to 37 leaned towards CD4+. SARS-CoV-2 specificity of the second-wave clones peaking on day 37 was not confirmed. Only a couple of mild cases were covered in the study, and larger cohorts including severe cases with pre-infection samples were considered necessary. Contracting CD4+ clones appeared mostly in the CM and EM memory subsets, whereas CD8+ clones were enriched in EMRA. Some responding clones were detected in pre-infection memory, which suggested that pre-existing cross-reactive memory T cells had joined the SARS-CoV-2 response.

Note on this clonotype: The target of this receptor is not known. It has no much larger one-base neighbor in the sample; base qualities were not kept.

Sequencing was performed on an Illumina NovaSeq 6000. Using 5'RACE with constant-segment primers, TCRalpha and TCRbeta cDNA libraries were constructed, with sample barcodes and unique molecular identifiers added in the process. Trizol reagent was used to extract RNA from every sample. Amplification of the libraries took two PCR steps, and the second step added a second sample barcode plus Illumina TruSeq adapters. Sequencing of the libraries was done on an Illumina NovaSeq, producing 2 x 150 bp paired-end reads. Turning to the authors' computational methods: The reads were demultiplexed and collapsed into UMI-guided consensus sequences using migec v1.2.7. With mixcr v2.1.11, UMI consensuses were aligned to TRA and TRB V and J templates and assembled into clonotypes. Clonotypes were classified as expanded or contracted when called significant by both edgeR and NoisET, with noise models trained on biological replicates. For edgeR calls, a false discovery rate-adjusted p below 0.01 and a log2 fold-change threshold of 1 were applied. As an exploratory analysis of dynamics, PCA with hierarchical clustering was applied to max-normalized trajectories of the 1000 most abundant clonotypes. Separately sequenced CD4+ and CD8+ repertoires were used to assign the CD4 or CD8 phenotype of responding clones. TCRdb reworked the public reads: Q25 trimming with fastp, MiXCR clone assembly, productive beta chains retained. Rows are unified per CDR3 protein, each entry keeping the most common DNA and genes. The V and J calls, along with clone size, are taken from TCRdb and not from the paper's own processing. The sample has more than 150,000 distinct CDR3 sequences on record, about a fifth of them singletons. Roughly 24% of the sample lies in the top ten.

V and J are truncated by 8 bases and 2 bases respectively, leaving an intervening sequence of 17 bases. As encoded in the germline V gene, CDR1 is MNHEY while CDR2 is SVGAGI. The CDR3 goes from the cysteine to the phenylalanine over 15 residues. Only the CDR3 part of the read is kept: 45 bases, read in frame from the first base. The sequence derives from an adult woman who had mild COVID-19 (a few samples of this study predate the infection). The sample titles of this study are shuffled in the database, so cell type and time point are left out; the donor was told from shared clones. The chain joins TRBV6-5 to TRBJ2-3; TRBD1 could be the D gene, as 6 bases match. The material sequenced was PBMCs or a T cell subset sorted from them (not recorded which). The DNA sequence is as follows: TGTGCCAGCGGGGGCGGCGGGCACTACACAGATACGCAGTATTTT. It encodes CASGGGGHYTDTQYF.